This entry lists 10 T cell receptor beta chains sequenced from one sample in a study of cytomegalovirus exposure and HLA in healthy donors. Vbeta (60) and Jbeta (13) primers were used in the PCR. The protocol was immunoSEQ multiplex PCR, while the TCRdb copy is restricted to in-frame clones and leaves out a portion. The table has 130,000 or so clones, around nine tenths seen once; the top ten hold more than 4.5%. Sequencing input: PBMCs. The receptors stem from a woman aged 25 to 39 in good health and CMV-seronegative.

The rearrangement joins TRBV4-1 to TRBJ2-7; perhaps TRBD2 as D (6 bases). Germline values: CDR1 MGHRA, CDR2 YSYEKL. The CDR3 sequence is 15 residues long. Trimming pared 1 base from V and 5 bases from J, leaving 15 bases between. The CDR3 loop reads CASSQVGGKSHEQYF. The DNA for the CDR3 is TGCGCCAGCAGCCAAGTCGGAGGGAAATCCCACGAGCAGTACTTC.

This clone appeared a single time. Here the CDR3 DNA reads TGTGCCAGCAGTTACTCGAACAATCAGCCCCAGCATTTT. Translated: CASSYSNNQPQHF. This chain joins TRBV28 and TRBJ1-5; D ambiguous. Germline lookup yields CDR1 MDHEN and CDR2 SYDVKM. The CDR3 is 13 amino acids. Trimming shortened V by 4 bases and J by 3 bases, and 7 bases separated the two germline ends.

V is TRBV27 and J is TRBJ1-6; 9 bases line up with TRBD1. V gave up 4 bases and J gave up 4 bases; unmatched junction bases: 5. Looked up from germline, CDR1 is MNHEY and CDR2 is SMNVEV (reference sequence). The CDR3 totals 16 residues. CDR3 sequence (DNA): TGTGCCAGCAGTTGGGACGGGACAGGGTATAATTCACCCCTCCACTTT. It is translated as CASSWDGTGYNSPLHF.

The chain joins TRBV5-6 to TRBJ2-5; 12 bases are a match to TRBD2. CDR3 length: 19 residues. V lost 2 bases and J lost 0; bases outside the gene matches: 11. Germline CDR1 and CDR2: SGHDT and YYEEEE. CDR3 DNA sequence: TGTGCCAGCAGCTTTCGTCTAGCGGGGGGGCGGGGGTACCAAGAGACCCAGTACTTC. Its protein product is CASSFRLAGGRGYQETQYF.

CDR3 sequence: CASSPGVSGAYNEQFF. The CDR3 coding sequence is TGTGCCAGCTCACCTGGAGTCTCAGGGGCCTACAATGAGCAGTTCTTC. The chain employs TRBV18 and TRBJ2-1, with D possibly being TRBD1 (6 bases). This CDR3 has 16 amino acids. CDR1 and CDR2 from the germline V gene are KGHSH and LQKENI. V shed 3 bases and J shed 2 bases, with 14 bases lying between them.

This chain uses TRBV28 with TRBJ2-7; D is ambiguous. CDR1 MDHEN and CDR2 SYDVKM come from the germline V gene. The CDR3 consists of 13 residues. V lost 7 bases and J 3 bases, leaving 13 bases between the germline ends. For the CDR3, the DNA is TGTGCCAGCACTTCCCTCGGCGGCTACGAGCAGTACTTC. Its protein is CASTSLGGYEQYF.

The CDR3: CARSLGRQGNPCEQYF. CDR3 nucleotide sequence: TGTGCCAGAAGCTTGGGACGGCAGGGGAACCCCTGCGAGCAGTACTTC. This rearrangement joins TRBV5-3 to TRBJ2-7, with D possibly being TRBD1 (6 bases). TRBV5-3 falls under the ORF class, with uncertain function. With 0 bases removed from V and 6 bases from J, the gap between germline ends came to 19 bases. The CDR3 consists of 16 residues.

This rearrangement joins TRBV30 to TRBJ2-1; TRBD2 matches at 8 bases. This CDR3 has 19 amino acids. Germline trimming cut 2 bases from V and 2 bases from J; bases unmatched to any gene: 17. Per the germline V gene, CDR1 is GTSNPN and CDR2 is SVGIG (reference sequence). The DNA of the CDR3 is TGTGCCTGGAGTACCGGACTAGCAGCGTTAGTTCCCCCCTACAATGAGCAGTTCTTC. Protein: CAWSTGLAALVPPYNEQFF.

The rearrangement links TRBV19 to TRBJ2-3; a weak D match, TRBD1 (6 bases). This CDR3 comprises 12 residues. Germline V gives CDR1 LNHDA, CDR2 SQIVND (reference sequence). Trimming removed 3 bases from V and 6 bases from J, with 7 bases in between. The CDR3 nucleotides are TGTGCCAGTAGTATGAGGGGGGATACGCAGTATTTT. Amino acids: CASSMRGDTQYF.

This chain links TRBV4-2 with TRBJ2-1; 10 positions match TRBD2. CDR1 LGHNA and CDR2 YNFKEQ come from the germline V gene. Trimming removed 4 bases from V and 8 bases from J; junction bases left unmatched: 8. This CDR3 region has 15 residues. CDR3 sequence: CASSPALAGVYEQFF. In DNA, the CDR3 is TGTGCCAGCAGCCCAGCCCTAGCGGGAGTCTATGAGCAGTTCTTC.